Following are 30 T cell receptor beta chains from one sample sequenced in a study of radiation and T cells in renal cell carcinoma. Time point reported: baseline pretreatment blood. The treatment here: 15 Gy SBRT to primary tumor, nephrectomy 4 weeks later. TCRdb keeps only in-frame clones here, not all; method: immunoSEQ multiplex PCR. This table has under 65,000 clones, approximately 80% appearing once. Material: blood, obtained from a patient whose treatment included radiotherapy and nephrectomy. These receptors were taken from a man aged 60 to 69 with renal cell carcinoma.

The rearrangement uses TRBV12-5 and TRBJ1-1; possible D gene TRBD1, 6 bases. The CDR3 is 11 residues long. Germline V gives CDR1 LGHNT, CDR2 FRNRAP. V dropped 3 bases and J dropped 13 bases, with 12 bases sitting between them. CDR3 sequence reads: CASGFKGGVFF. Here the CDR3 DNA reads TGTGCTAGTGGTTTTAAGGGGGGCGTTTTCTTT. Full variable domain (remainder filled in from reference TRBV12-5 and TRBJ1-1): DARVTQTPRHKVTEMGQEVTMRCQPILGHNTVFWYRQTMMQGLELLAYFRNRAPLDDSGMPKDRFSAEMPDATLATLKIQPSEPRDSAVYFCASGFKGGVFFGQGTRLTVV.

The chain couples TRBV5-1 to TRBJ1-4, with D unclear. Germline loops: CDR1 SGHRS, CDR2 YFSETQ. Trimming stripped 4 bases from V and 0 bases from J, with 10 bases between. The CDR3 loop spans 15 amino acids. In nucleotides, the CDR3 is TGCGCCAGCAGCCTGGACGAGGCAACTAATGAAAAACTGTTTTTT. Translating it yields CASSLDEATNEKLFF.

The chain uses TRBV6-6 and TRBJ1-6, with 7 bases matching TRBD1. The CDR3 runs to 14 residues. V shed 6 bases and J 9 bases; nucleotides not matched to a gene: 8. CDR1 is MNHNY and CDR2 is SVGAGI in the germline V gene (reference sequence). The CDR3 coding sequence is TGTGCCAGCAGAGTGACAGGGAACAGTTCACCCCTCCACTTT. It yields the protein CASRVTGNSSPLHF.

The chain uses TRBV9 and TRBJ1-2; 7 bases line up with TRBD1. CDR1 and CDR2 from the germline V gene are SGDLS and YYNGEE. J lost 8 bases, V lost 3 bases, and 10 bases had no gene match. The CDR3 spans 14 residues. CDR3 coding DNA: TGTGCCAGCAGCGACCGGGGGACAGCCGGAGGCTACACCTTC. Its protein product is CASSDRGTAGGYTF. The variable domain in full, with the rest retrieved from reference TRBV9 and TRBJ1-2, is DSGVTQTPKHLITATGQRVTLRCSPRSGDLSVYWYQQSLDQGLQFLIQYYNGEERAKGNILERFSAQQFPDLHSELNLSSLELGDSALYFCASSDRGTAGGYTFGSGTRLTVV.

This chain links TRBV9 with TRBJ2-5; a weak D match, TRBD2 (7 bases). Germline CDR1 SGDLS, CDR2 YYNGEE. V shed 1 base and J shed 4 bases, with 11 bases lying between them. CDR3 size: 14 residues. This chain's CDR3 is CASSVRGASETQYF. The CDR3, as DNA: TGTGCCAGCAGCGTACGGGGGGCCTCAGAGACCCAGTACTTC.

V gene TRBV7-7 combines with J gene TRBJ2-1; 13 bases line up with TRBD2. The germline V gene has CDR1 SSHAT and CDR2 FNYEAQ (reference sequence). J was trimmed by 9 bases and V by 1 base; bases with no gene match: 0. This CDR3 has 14 residues. CDR3: CASSLGTSGGEQFF. CDR3 in DNA: TGTGCCAGCAGCTTAGGGACTAGCGGGGGTGAGCAGTTCTTC.

This chain connects TRBV9 to TRBJ2-2; D gene uncertain. The CDR3 spans 16 residues. Trimming shortened V by 3 bases and J by 1 base, and 13 bases separated the two germline ends. Per germline, CDR1 SGDLS and CDR2 YYNGEE. This chain's CDR3 is CASSARLSLNTGELFF. The CDR3 bases are TGTGCCAGCAGCGCCCGGTTGAGCTTGAACACCGGGGAGCTGTTTTTT.

This sequence joins TRBV5-5 and TRBJ1-1; 9 bases fit TRBD1. Trimming cost V 7 bases and J 0 bases; bases outside gene matches: 10. The length of the CDR3 is 16 residues. CDR1 is SGHKS and CDR2 is YYEKEE in the germline V gene (reference sequence). The CDR3 loop is CASSRQGGTLNTEAFF. DNA of the CDR3: TGTGCCAGCTCACGACAGGGGGGGACCCTGAACACTGAAGCTTTCTTT.

The chain joins TRBV5-1 to TRBJ2-3, with TRBD1 matching 10 bases. Germline lookup yields CDR1 SGHRS and CDR2 YFSETQ. The CDR3 runs to 18 residues. V shed 4 bases and J 3 bases; nucleotides not matched to a gene: 14. CDR3 nucleotides: TGCGCCAGCAGCCCGGCACCGGGACAGGGGTTGTGGACAGATACGCAGTATTTT. It specifies CASSPAPGQGLWTDTQYF.

The chain uses TRBV6-4 and TRBJ1-1, with D uncertain. The V and J ends lost 3 bases and 0 bases respectively, with 5 bases between them. Germline V gene data show CDR1 as MRHNA and CDR2 as SNTAGT. This CDR3 contains 13 residues. The CDR3 region is CASSEAMNTEAFF. CDR3 coding DNA: TGTGCCAGCAGTGAGGCGATGAACACTGAAGCTTTCTTT.

V is TRBV19 and J is TRBJ2-3; TRBD1 matches 8 bases. The CDR3 sequence is 15 residues long. V lost 2 bases and J lost 1; bases outside the gene matches: 2. Per the germline V gene, CDR1 is LNHDA and CDR2 is SQIVND (reference sequence). The CDR3 DNA sequence: TGTGCCAGTAGTATAACAGGGGGTGGCACAGATACGCAGTATTTT. It specifies CASSITGGGTDTQYF.

The chain combines TRBV7-9 with TRBJ2-2; D not certain. Trimming took 11 bases from V and 2 from J, leaving 18 bases between them. Germline lookup yields CDR1 SEHNR and CDR2 FQNEAQ (reference sequence). CDR3 length: 15 residues. CDR3 region: CAALRGVGNTGELFF. The DNA for the CDR3 is TGTGCCGCTCTTAGAGGTGTGGGCAACACCGGGGAGCTGTTTTTT.

Concerning this clone itself: In the same sample, other DNA sequences code for this CDR3. The chain has TRBV6-1 and TRBJ2-7, with no clear D. The CDR3 contains 13 residues. The V and J ends lost 5 bases and 5 bases respectively, with 13 bases between them. Per the germline V gene, CDR1 is MNHNS and CDR2 is SASEGT. The CDR3 sequence is CASSPRPNDEQYF. DNA for the CDR3: TGTGCCAGCAGTCCACGACCTAATGACGAGCAGTACTTC.

The rearrangement links TRBV6-1 to TRBJ2-7, with D perhaps TRBD2 (6 bases). This CDR3 contains 14 residues. Germline V gene sequence: CDR1 MNHNS, CDR2 SASEGT. V was cut by 0 bases and J by 6 bases, with 12 bases left in between. CDR3 nucleotides: TGTGCCAGCAGTGAAGCTAATTGGGGACTCGAGCAGTACGTC. Protein: CASSEANWGLEQYV.

The chain employs TRBV25-1 and TRBJ1-3, with D maybe TRBD1 (5 bases). The germline V and J ends were trimmed by 5 bases and 0 bases, with 11 bases remaining between them. The germline V gene encodes CDR1 MGHDK and CDR2 SYGVNS. CDR3 length equals 15 residues. In DNA form, the CDR3 reads TGTGCCAGCAGTCCCGGGACGGGCTCTGGAAACACCATATATTTT. This gives the protein CASSPGTGSGNTIYF.

J is TRBJ1-1 and V is TRBV19; possibly TRBD1 for D (5 bases). The germline CDR1 and CDR2 sequences are LNHDA and SQIVND (reference sequence). V was shortened by 7 bases and J by 4 bases, with 13 bases between the two germline ends. The CDR3 spans 13 residues. DNA for the CDR3: TGTGCCAGTATCGCAGGGAGAGGCACTGAAGCTTTCTTT. It is translated as CASIAGRGTEAFF.

This chain uses TRBV9 with TRBJ1-2; D might be TRBD1 (6 bases). V was trimmed by 1 base and J by 1 base, leaving 14 bases between them. This CDR3 comprises 16 residues. The germline V gene has CDR1 SGDLS and CDR2 YYNGEE. CDR3 sequence: CASSVRGPDFNYGYTF. In DNA, the CDR3 is TGTGCCAGCAGCGTACGGGGGCCGGACTTTAACTATGGCTACACCTTC.

J is TRBJ1-3 and V is TRBV11-2; possibly TRBD1 for D (5 bases). This CDR3 region has 17 residues. Germline CDR1 SGHAT, CDR2 FQNNGV. Trimming stripped 2 bases from V and 7 bases from J, with 21 bases between. The DNA of the CDR3 is TGTGCCAGCAGCTTACTACGCGGCACCCGGGGGGGGAACACCATATATTTT. Residues: CASSLLRGTRGGNTIYF.

J is TRBJ1-4 and V is TRBV6-5; no firm D call. The germline gives CDR1 MNHEY, CDR2 SVGAGI. The CDR3 extends over 14 amino acids. V was cut by 10 bases and J by 0 bases, with 12 bases left in between. The CDR3 here is CATSAGTTNEKLFF. The CDR3 DNA sequence: TGTGCCACCTCAGCTGGAACAACTAATGAAAAACTGTTTTTT.

The CDR3 reads CASSSDRINYGYTF. CDR3 sequence (DNA): TGTGCCAGCAGCTCTGACAGGATTAACTATGGCTACACCTTC. The chain employs TRBV6-5 and TRBJ1-2, with D possibly matching TRBD1 (6 bases). The CDR3 contains 14 residues. CDR1 and CDR2 (germline): MNHEY, SVGAGI. Trimming took off 6 bases at V and 1 base at J, with 12 bases between the two ends.

This chain connects TRBV5-1 to TRBJ1-2; D is possibly TRBD1 (6 bases). V lost 4 bases, J lost 8 bases, and 24 bases lay in between. This CDR3 region has 16 residues. Germline V gives CDR1 SGHRS, CDR2 YFSETQ. The CDR3 loop reads CASSPKGEGGSYGYTF. The DNA for the CDR3 is TGCGCCAGCAGCCCCAAAGGGGAGGGGGGGTCTTACGGCTACACCTTC.

The chain combines TRBV2 with TRBJ2-7; D possibly corresponds to TRBD2 (5 bases). Trimming took off 3 bases at V and 3 bases at J, with 12 bases between the two ends. This CDR3 contains 14 residues. Germline CDR1 is SNHLY and CDR2 is FYNNEI. The CDR3 loop is CASSEREFRYEQYF. The CDR3 coding sequence is TGTGCCAGCAGTGAGAGGGAATTCCGCTACGAGCAGTACTTC.

The chain couples TRBV19 to TRBJ1-1, with TRBD1 identical over 7 bases. Germline V gene data show CDR1 as LNHDA and CDR2 as SQIVND (reference sequence). The J segment lost 2 bases and the V segment lost 6 bases, leaving 3 bases of the junction unmatched. The CDR3 totals 13 residues. As DNA, the CDR3 is TGTGCCAGTAGGACAGGGAAAAACACTGAAGCTTTCTTT. Translating it yields CASRTGKNTEAFF.

In this sample, this clone turned up a few times. The chain is built from TRBV15 and TRBJ2-7; 9 bases map to TRBD1. The CDR3 extends over 14 amino acids. CDR1 is LNHNV, CDR2 YYDKDF, per germline (reference sequence). V shed 3 bases and J 4 bases; nucleotides not matched to a gene: 4. CDR3 in amino acids: CATSRDRGGYEQYV. The CDR3 region has the DNA TGTGCCACCAGCAGGGACAGGGGCGGTTACGAGCAGTACGTC.

The gene calls are TRBV6-1 and TRBJ1-3; D remains unclear. Germline loops: CDR1 MNHNS, CDR2 SASEGT. The ends were cut back, 0 bases at V and 2 bases at J, with 11 bases in the middle. The CDR3 is 16 residues long. The CDR3 sequence: CASSEANLGTGNTIYF. CDR3 sequence (DNA): TGTGCCAGCAGTGAAGCGAACCTGGGGACTGGAAACACCATATATTTT.

The chain links TRBV29-1 to TRBJ2-7; 8 nucleotides align to TRBD2. With V trimmed by 5 bases and J by 6 bases, 3 bases remained unmatched. The CDR3 contains 11 residues. The germline V gene has CDR1 SQVTM and CDR2 ANQGSEA. CDR3: CSVLSGTEQYV. CDR3 nucleotide sequence: TGCAGCGTTCTTAGCGGGACCGAGCAGTACGTC.

The chain couples TRBV29-1 to TRBJ1-2; D uncertain. CDR1 and CDR2 from the germline V gene are SQVTM and ANQGSEA. Trimming removed 0 bases from V and 8 bases from J, with 10 bases in between. The CDR3 totals 12 residues. CDR3 in DNA: TGCAGCGTTGAAGACGGAGCGGGGGGCTACACCTTC. As protein: CSVEDGAGGYTF.

The chain uses TRBV6-1 and TRBJ1-3; D might be TRBD1 (6 bases). V lost 8 bases, J lost 1 base, and 12 bases lay in between. This CDR3 contains 14 residues. Per the germline V gene, CDR1 is MNHNS and CDR2 is SASEGT. The CDR3 region is CASGQPSSGNTIYF. DNA for the CDR3: TGTGCCAGCGGACAGCCTTCGTCTGGAAACACCATATATTTT.

The chain has TRBV5-1 and TRBJ2-1; TRBD1 matches at 7 bases. After removal of 0 bases from V and 2 bases from J, the junction contained 2 bases not matched to a gene. The germline V gene has CDR1 SGHRS and CDR2 YFSETQ. This CDR3 region has 15 residues. The CDR3 loop is CASSLGQGPYNEQFF. The CDR3 DNA reads as TGCGCCAGCAGCTTGGGACAGGGACCCTACAATGAGCAGTTCTTC.

This rearrangement joins TRBV11-2 to TRBJ2-5; 9 nucleotides agree with TRBD2. CDR3 length: 16 residues. The V gene's germline CDR1 is SGHAT and CDR2 FQNNGV. After removal of 1 base from V and 5 bases from J, the junction contained 8 bases not matched to a gene. The CDR3 nucleotides are TGTGCCAGCAGCTTAGGGTTAGCGGGGGAGTGGGAGACCCAGTACTTC. It encodes CASSLGLAGEWETQYF.